This TCR beta chain was observed in a study of T cell responses to AZD1222 COVID-19 vaccine. About the research overall: Pooling covered second doses at about 4 or about 12 weeks. Study conclusions and caveats: Recipients of AZD1222 seropositive at baseline numbered only 6 or 7. Reportedly, close to half of spike-specific TCRs are directed against unmutated variant regions. Spike-specific TCR breadth and depth rose after two AZD1222 doses.

Using immunoSEQ multiplex PCR, the repertoire was profiled, and TCRdb retains in-frame clones only, with some absent. The repertoire holds around 110,000 clones, with about 92% as singletons. Remarks on this clone: As yet, its antigen is unknown.

Between the trimmed V and J ends, which lost 8 bases and 5 bases, there was a span of 12 bases. Germline V CDR1 and CDR2: MNHEY, SMNVEV (reference sequence). This CDR3 region has 13 residues. The sequence was obtained from an adult in good health. The sample here was peripheral blood, taken on day 0 of AZD1222 vaccination. The J gene is TRBJ2-2, the V gene TRBV27; possible D gene TRBD2, 6 bases. The CDR3: CASGTGGTGELFF. CDR3 nucleotides: TGTGCCAGCGGGACCGGAGGGACCGGGGAGCTGTTTTTT.